There are many counts of the clone carrying this TCR beta chain. TCRbeta library construction was performed incorporating unique molecular identifiers. One entry per CDR3 protein, called by TCRdb with MiXCR from the PCR reads. The sample lists roughly 220,000 distinct CDR3 sequences, around 12% occurring once. This sample was taken from a study of T-cell reconstitution after alpha-beta-depleted transplantation in children. CDR1 and CDR2 from the germline V gene are MNHEY and SVGAGI. This CDR3 has 15 residues. With 2 bases removed from V and 3 bases from J, the gap between germline ends came to 13 bases.

The V gene is TRBV6-5, the J gene TRBJ1-2, with a weak D call TRBD1 (5 bases). Sequenced here: PBMCs from the stem cell graft donor, sampled from the stem cell graft. This clonotype originated in a human donor who donated a stem cell graft to a child with acute lymphoblastic leukemia. The CDR3: CASSYKLPGDYGYTF. In nucleotides, the CDR3 is TGTGCCAGCAGTTACAAGCTCCCGGGGGACTATGGCTACACCTTC.